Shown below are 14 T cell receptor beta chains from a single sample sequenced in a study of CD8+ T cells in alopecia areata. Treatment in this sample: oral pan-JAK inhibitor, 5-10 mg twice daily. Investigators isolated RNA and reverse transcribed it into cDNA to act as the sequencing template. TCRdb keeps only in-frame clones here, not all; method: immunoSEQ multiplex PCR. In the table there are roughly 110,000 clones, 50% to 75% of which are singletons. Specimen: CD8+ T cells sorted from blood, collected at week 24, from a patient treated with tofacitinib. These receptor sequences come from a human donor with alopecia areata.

CDR3 nucleotide sequence: TGCGCCAGCAGCCTACGGGACAGGGAGCAGTTCTTC. Protein: CASSLRDREQFF. The chain is built from TRBV4-1 and TRBJ2-1, with 8 bases that match TRBD1. V lost 4 bases, J lost 10 bases, and 3 bases stayed unmatched. CDR3 size: 12 residues. Germline V gene sequence: CDR1 MGHRA, CDR2 YSYEKL.

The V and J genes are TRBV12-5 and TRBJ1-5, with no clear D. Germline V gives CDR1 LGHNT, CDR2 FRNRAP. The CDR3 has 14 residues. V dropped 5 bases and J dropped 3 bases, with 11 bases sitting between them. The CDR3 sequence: CASGTPGINQPQHF. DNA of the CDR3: TGTGCTAGTGGTACCCCGGGGATCAATCAGCCCCAGCATTTT.

The CDR3 loop is CASSLVDSGNEQFF. The CDR3 coding sequence is TGTGCCAGCAGCTTAGTAGATAGCGGCAATGAGCAGTTCTTC. This rearrangement joins TRBV7-6 to TRBJ2-1; perhaps TRBD2 as D (6 bases). The length of the CDR3 is 14 residues. CDR1 and CDR2 from the germline V gene are SGHVS and FNYEAQ. Trimming shortened V by 1 base and J by 6 bases, and 10 bases separated the two germline ends.

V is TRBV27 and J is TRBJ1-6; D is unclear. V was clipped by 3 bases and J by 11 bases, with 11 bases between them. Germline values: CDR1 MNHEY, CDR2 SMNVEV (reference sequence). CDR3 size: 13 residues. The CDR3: CASSLVEATPLHF. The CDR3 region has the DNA TGTGCCAGCAGTTTGGTAGAGGCGACACCCCTCCACTTT.

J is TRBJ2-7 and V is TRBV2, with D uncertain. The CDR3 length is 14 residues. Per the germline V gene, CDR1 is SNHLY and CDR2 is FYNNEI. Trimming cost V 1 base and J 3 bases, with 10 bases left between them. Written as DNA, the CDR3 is TGTGCCAGCAGTGAAGTTGGGTGGGACTACGAGCAGTACTTC. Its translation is CASSEVGWDYEQYF.

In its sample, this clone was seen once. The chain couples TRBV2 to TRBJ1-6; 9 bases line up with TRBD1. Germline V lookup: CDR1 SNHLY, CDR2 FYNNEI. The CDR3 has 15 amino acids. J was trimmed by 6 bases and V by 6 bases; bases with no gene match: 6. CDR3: CASRAGTGRNSPLHF. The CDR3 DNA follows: TGTGCCAGCAGGGCTGGGACAGGGCGTAATTCACCCCTCCACTTT.

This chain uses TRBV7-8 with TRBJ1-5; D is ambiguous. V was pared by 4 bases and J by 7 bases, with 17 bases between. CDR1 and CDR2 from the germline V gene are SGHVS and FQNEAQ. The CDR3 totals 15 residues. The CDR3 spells CASSSEDRSQQPQHF. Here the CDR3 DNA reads TGTGCCAGCAGCTCAGAGGACCGTTCACAACAGCCCCAGCATTTT.

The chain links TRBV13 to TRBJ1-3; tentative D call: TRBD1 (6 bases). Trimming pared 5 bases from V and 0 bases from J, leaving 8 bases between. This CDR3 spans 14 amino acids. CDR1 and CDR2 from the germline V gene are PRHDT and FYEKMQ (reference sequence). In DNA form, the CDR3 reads TGTGCCAGCAGCGGGGACACCTCTGGAAACACCATATATTTT. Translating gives CASSGDTSGNTIYF.

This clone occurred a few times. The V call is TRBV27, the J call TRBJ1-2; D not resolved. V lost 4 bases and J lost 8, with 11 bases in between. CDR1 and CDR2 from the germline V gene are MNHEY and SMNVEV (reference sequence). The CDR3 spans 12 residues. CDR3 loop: CASSSGGGGYTF. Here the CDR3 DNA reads TGTGCCAGCAGTTCGGGAGGAGGCGGCTACACCTTC.

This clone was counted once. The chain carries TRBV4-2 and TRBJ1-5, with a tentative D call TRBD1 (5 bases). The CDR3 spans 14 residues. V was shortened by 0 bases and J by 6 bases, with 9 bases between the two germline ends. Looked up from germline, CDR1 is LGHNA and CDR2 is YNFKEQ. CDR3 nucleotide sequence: TGTGCCAGCAGCCAAGATCAGACAGTTCAGCCCCAGCATTTT. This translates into CASSQDQTVQPQHF.

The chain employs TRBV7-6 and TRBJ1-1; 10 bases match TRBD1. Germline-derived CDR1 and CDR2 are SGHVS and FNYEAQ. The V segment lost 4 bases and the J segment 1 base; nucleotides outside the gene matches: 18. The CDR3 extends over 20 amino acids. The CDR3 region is CASSSQGPGTGVGENTEAFF. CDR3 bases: TGTGCCAGCAGCTCACAAGGTCCAGGGACAGGGGTAGGGGAGAACACTGAAGCTTTCTTT.

The CDR3 sequence: CSAGTGGDYEQYF. The CDR3 DNA follows: TGCAGCGCAGGGACAGGGGGGGACTACGAGCAGTACTTC. The V and J genes are TRBV29-1 and TRBJ2-7; 11 nucleotides agree with TRBD1. CDR1 and CDR2 (germline): SQVTM, ANQGSEA. The CDR3 is made up of 13 amino acids. With V trimmed by 7 bases and J by 3 bases, 5 bases remained unmatched.

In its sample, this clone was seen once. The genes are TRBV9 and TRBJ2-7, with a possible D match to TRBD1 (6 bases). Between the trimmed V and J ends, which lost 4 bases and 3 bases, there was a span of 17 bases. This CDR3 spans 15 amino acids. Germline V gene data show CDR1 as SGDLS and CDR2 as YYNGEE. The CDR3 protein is CASSPHPGHLYEQYF. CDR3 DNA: TGTGCCAGCAGCCCTCATCCGGGACATCTCTACGAGCAGTACTTC.

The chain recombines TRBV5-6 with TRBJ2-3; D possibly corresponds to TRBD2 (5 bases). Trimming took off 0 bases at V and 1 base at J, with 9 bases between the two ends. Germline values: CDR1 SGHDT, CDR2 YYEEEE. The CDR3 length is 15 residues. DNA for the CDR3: TGTGCCAGCAGCTTGGCTCTTAGCGGCACAGATACGCAGTATTTT. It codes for CASSLALSGTDTQYF.